The clone carrying this T cell receptor (beta chain) was observed once. The antigen remains unidentified. These data come from a study of graft-versus-host responses after intestinal transplantation. Study summary: All recipients were given anti-thymocyte globulin induction, and tacrolimus and steroids were then administered for three to four years.

The CDR3 has 15 amino acids. Trimming cost V 2 bases and J 3 bases; bases outside gene matches: 2. CDR1 and CDR2 from the germline V gene are SGHNT and YYREEE (reference sequence). TCRdb's copy holds only in-frame clones and misses some; the assay was immunoSEQ multiplex PCR. The repertoire has 45,000 to 60,000 clones, around nine tenths of them found once; the top ten carry 2% to 2.5%. Study-level findings and limits: Ileal or blood samples showed some GvH clones first, and such clones were also found in recipient marrow.

This chain connects TRBV5-4 to TRBJ1-2; TRBD1 agrees at 12 bases. This specimen consisted of unstimulated CD4+ T cells sorted from spleen or lymph node cells, obtained before transplant. This sequence was found in a human donor who was the organ donor for an intestinal transplant. The CDR3 loop is CASSLWDRGHYGYTF. In DNA form, the CDR3 reads TGTGCCAGCAGCTTATGGGACAGGGGGCACTATGGCTACACCTTC.